This TCR beta chain derives from a study of T cell responses to AZD1222 COVID-19 vaccine. Using immunoSEQ multiplex PCR, the repertoire was profiled, and TCRdb retains in-frame clones only, with some absent. This table holds 110,000 to 150,000 clones, about 90% found once. Overall study findings and caveats: Reportedly, nearly half of unique spike TCRs recognized epitopes outside B.1.351/B.1.1.7 mutations. Clonal diversity may have been underestimated, and the donors were mostly white British, with more females than males.

A note on this clone: Its antigen remains unidentified.

CDR3 length equals 17 residues. The germline V gene encodes CDR1 MNHEY and CDR2 SMNVEV (reference sequence). The V end was cut by 2 bases, the J end by 0 bases, with 11 bases between. The TCR was taken from an adult in good health. The source was peripheral blood, collected on day 0 of AZD1222 vaccination. The chain is built from TRBV27 and TRBJ2-6; the D gene is possibly TRBD2 (6 bases). The CDR3 DNA is TGTGCCAGCAGTTTAGGAGGGGCTCGCTCTGGGGCCAACGTCCTGACTTTC. Translating gives CASSLGGARSGANVLTF.